Listed below are T cell receptor beta chains from one sample, sequenced in a study of blood T cell repertoires in COVID-19. Produced via immunoSEQ multiplex PCR; TCRdb's table is partial and in-frame only. The sample lists 55,000 to 95,000 clones, 70% to 85% occurring once. Sequenced input: peripheral blood. These TCRs come from a woman aged 60-75 years with acute or convalescent COVID-19. Each CDR3 is given with its conserved first and last residue. The order of the fields is D gene, V gene, J gene, clone size, CDR3 DNA, CDR3 protein. The D gene is left open where the match is weak. Not all rows give a size; the values are once, few, many and, for expanded clones, a class.

d_gene: .
v_gene: TRBV7-2
j_gene: TRBJ1-2
abundance: once
CDR3nt: TGTGCCAGCAGCTTAAGTGACAGGCCCGAATGGGGCTACACCTTC
CDR3aa: CASSLSDRPEWGYTF

d_gene: TRBD2
v_gene: TRBV30
j_gene: TRBJ2-3
abundance: .
CDR3nt: TGTGCCTGGAGTGTGACTAGCGGGGGGGCCGCTTTCACAGATACGCAGTATTTT
CDR3aa: CAWSVTSGGAAFTDTQYF

d_gene: .
v_gene: TRBV28
j_gene: TRBJ1-3
abundance: .
CDR3nt: TGTGCCAGCAGTTTATTTGCAGGGACTGGAAACACCATATATTTT
CDR3aa: CASSLFAGTGNTIYF

d_gene: .
v_gene: TRBV30
j_gene: TRBJ2-4
abundance: .
CDR3nt: TGTGCCTGGAGTGTACAGCAGCTAGCCAAAAACATTCAGTACTTC
CDR3aa: CAWSVQQLAKNIQYF

d_gene: TRBD1
v_gene: TRBV5-1
j_gene: TRBJ2-3
abundance: .
CDR3nt: TGCGCCAGCAGCTTGGGACAGGGAGCAGTGGATACGCAGTATTTT
CDR3aa: CASSLGQGAVDTQYF

d_gene: .
v_gene: TRBV7-8
j_gene: TRBJ1-3
abundance: medium-sized
CDR3nt: TGTGCCAGCAGCTTAGGGGACAACCGGGGCACCATATATTTT
CDR3aa: CASSLGDNRGTIYF

d_gene: .
v_gene: TRBV5-8
j_gene: TRBJ1-5
abundance: .
CDR3nt: TGTGCCAGCAGCTGGAGAGGGAGCAATCAGCCCCAGCATTTT
CDR3aa: CASSWRGSNQPQHF

d_gene: TRBD1
v_gene: TRBV29-1
j_gene: TRBJ1-1
abundance: .
CDR3nt: TGCAGCGTTGTGAGACAGGGGAACACTGAAGCTTTCTTT
CDR3aa: CSVVRQGNTEAFF

d_gene: TRBD2
v_gene: TRBV28
j_gene: TRBJ2-5
abundance: .
CDR3nt: TGTGCCAGCAGTTTAGCGGGGGGGAATGAAGAGACCCAGTACTTC
CDR3aa: CASSLAGGNEETQYF

d_gene: TRBD2
v_gene: TRBV7-9
j_gene: TRBJ2-1
abundance: .
CDR3nt: TGTGCCAGCAGCTTAGAACTAGCGGGGGACAATGAGCAGTTCTTC
CDR3aa: CASSLELAGDNEQFF

d_gene: TRBD2
v_gene: TRBV24-1
j_gene: TRBJ2-1
abundance: .
CDR3nt: TGTGCCACCAGTCCAGGGACTAGCGGGAGGAATGAGCAGTTCTTC
CDR3aa: CATSPGTSGRNEQFF

d_gene: TRBD1
v_gene: TRBV28
j_gene: TRBJ2-2
abundance: .
CDR3nt: TGTGCCAGCAGAACAGGGGGCGTGGGCACCGGGGAGCTGTTTTTT
CDR3aa: CASRTGGVGTGELFF

d_gene: .
v_gene: TRBV4-1
j_gene: TRBJ2-2
abundance: .
CDR3nt: TGCGCCAGCAGCCCCGGGTCCGTTGGCGTATTTGAGCTGTTTTTT
CDR3aa: CASSPGSVGVFELFF

d_gene: .
v_gene: TRBV9
j_gene: TRBJ1-2
abundance: .
CDR3nt: TGTGCCAGCAGCGTAGTATACGGGGTCGGCTACACCTTC
CDR3aa: CASSVVYGVGYTF

d_gene: .
v_gene: TRBV5-1
j_gene: TRBJ1-1
abundance: .
CDR3nt: TGCGCCAGCAGCTGGGGTATCGCGGGGGAAGCTTTCTTT
CDR3aa: CASSWGIAGEAFF

d_gene: .
v_gene: TRBV5-6
j_gene: TRBJ1-1
abundance: .
CDR3nt: TGTGCCAGCAGCATCGGACTGAATGACGGTGAAGCTTTCTTT
CDR3aa: CASSIGLNDGEAFF

d_gene: TRBD1
v_gene: TRBV5-8
j_gene: TRBJ1-5
abundance: once
CDR3nt: TGTGCCAGCAGCGCTATGAGACAGGGGAGGAATCAGCCCCAGCATTTT
CDR3aa: CASSAMRQGRNQPQHF

d_gene: .
v_gene: TRBV6-5
j_gene: TRBJ1-1
abundance: .
CDR3nt: TGTGCCAGCAGGGAGGGAAGGCAAGGCACTGAAGCTTTCTTT
CDR3aa: CASREGRQGTEAFF

d_gene: TRBD1
v_gene: TRBV9
j_gene: TRBJ1-3
abundance: .
CDR3nt: TGTGCCAGCAGCGCCCGCCTGAATCAGGGGGCTGGAAACACCATATATTTT
CDR3aa: CASSARLNQGAGNTIYF

d_gene: .
v_gene: TRBV30
j_gene: TRBJ1-1
abundance: .
CDR3nt: TGTGCCTGGGGCCCTGGCGGGGCCAGATCCTTGAACACTGAAGCTTTCTTT
CDR3aa: CAWGPGGARSLNTEAFF

d_gene: .
v_gene: TRBV12-3/TRBV12-4
j_gene: TRBJ1-2
abundance: .
CDR3nt: TGTGCCAGCAGGCAGGGTAACTATGGCTACACCTTC
CDR3aa: CASRQGNYGYTF

d_gene: .
v_gene: TRBV5-1
j_gene: TRBJ1-2
abundance: .
CDR3nt: TGCGCCAGCAGCCGAGACAGCTCCCGAACTGATGGCTACACCTTC
CDR3aa: CASSRDSSRTDGYTF

d_gene: TRBD1
v_gene: TRBV9
j_gene: TRBJ1-6
abundance: .
CDR3nt: TGTGCCAGCAGCCCAGGGGGCTCCTATAATTCACCCCTCCACTTT
CDR3aa: CASSPGGSYNSPLHF

d_gene: .
v_gene: TRBV18
j_gene: TRBJ1-1
abundance: few
CDR3nt: TGTGCCAGCTCACCATTCGGGGAGGACACTGAAGCTTTCTTT
CDR3aa: CASSPFGEDTEAFF

d_gene: TRBD2
v_gene: TRBV9
j_gene: TRBJ2-3
abundance: .
CDR3nt: TGTGCCAGCAGCGCCCACGGTCGGGGGGGGTTCACAGATACGCAGTATTTT
CDR3aa: CASSAHGRGGFTDTQYF

d_gene: TRBD1
v_gene: TRBV29-1
j_gene: TRBJ1-1
abundance: .
CDR3nt: TGCAGCGTTGAAGGGACAGGCAACACTGAAGCTTTCTTT
CDR3aa: CSVEGTGNTEAFF

d_gene: .
v_gene: TRBV6-5
j_gene: TRBJ1-1
abundance: .
CDR3nt: TGTGCCAGCAGTTACGGCGTTGGCGGCACTGAAGCTTTCTTT
CDR3aa: CASSYGVGGTEAFF

d_gene: .
v_gene: TRBV18
j_gene: TRBJ1-1
abundance: .
CDR3nt: TGTGCCAGCTCACCGGACACCTTTATGAACACTGAAGCTTTCTTT
CDR3aa: CASSPDTFMNTEAFF

d_gene: TRBD2
v_gene: TRBV13
j_gene: TRBJ2-3
abundance: few
CDR3nt: TGTGCCAGCAGCCCCCGTGGTAGCGGGGGAACAGATACGCAGTATTTT
CDR3aa: CASSPRGSGGTDTQYF

d_gene: .
v_gene: TRBV12-3/TRBV12-4
j_gene: TRBJ1-4
abundance: .
CDR3nt: TGTGCCAGCAGACCTACGGGGGGTGAAAAACTGTTTTTT
CDR3aa: CASRPTGGEKLFF

d_gene: TRBD1
v_gene: TRBV9
j_gene: TRBJ2-1
abundance: few
CDR3nt: TGTGCCAGCAGCGTAGATGGGGACAGATGGTACAATGAGCAGTTCTTC
CDR3aa: CASSVDGDRWYNEQFF

d_gene: TRBD2
v_gene: TRBV11-2
j_gene: TRBJ2-1
abundance: .
CDR3nt: TGTGCCAGCAGCTTACAGACTAGCGGGAGGGGGTTCGGACTTGGTGAGCAGTTCTTC
CDR3aa: CASSLQTSGRGFGLGEQFF

d_gene: .
v_gene: TRBV5-1
j_gene: TRBJ1-2
abundance: .
CDR3nt: TGCGCCAGCAGCTTGGACAGGGCCGTTCAGGGCTACACCTTC
CDR3aa: CASSLDRAVQGYTF

d_gene: TRBD1
v_gene: TRBV7-9
j_gene: TRBJ1-4
abundance: .
CDR3nt: TGTGCCAGCAGCGTAGGGACAGCAACTAATGAAAAACTGTTTTTT
CDR3aa: CASSVGTATNEKLFF

d_gene: .
v_gene: TRBV2
j_gene: TRBJ1-5
abundance: .
CDR3nt: TGTGCCAGCATCCGGGATGAGGGGGGCAATCAGCCCCAGCATTTT
CDR3aa: CASIRDEGGNQPQHF

d_gene: .
v_gene: TRBV6-5
j_gene: TRBJ1-1
abundance: few
CDR3nt: TGTGCCAGCAGGAGGGTTCTGAACACTGAAGCTTTCTTT
CDR3aa: CASRRVLNTEAFF

d_gene: .
v_gene: TRBV7-8
j_gene: TRBJ1-1
abundance: .
CDR3nt: TGTGCCAGCAGCTGGACAGAGAGGGTCTTTGAAGCTTTCTTT
CDR3aa: CASSWTERVFEAFF

d_gene: TRBD2
v_gene: TRBV2
j_gene: TRBJ2-5
abundance: .
CDR3nt: TGTGCCAGCAGATTTCCTAGCGGGGGCCAAGAGACCCAGTACTTC
CDR3aa: CASRFPSGGQETQYF

d_gene: TRBD1
v_gene: TRBV6-5
j_gene: TRBJ1-1
abundance: .
CDR3nt: TGTGCCAGCAGTTATCAGGGGGCCGCCAGTACTGAAGCTTTCTTT
CDR3aa: CASSYQGAASTEAFF

d_gene: TRBD2
v_gene: TRBV30
j_gene: TRBJ2-1
abundance: many
CDR3nt: TGTGCCTGGGGTAGACTAGCGGGAAATCATTACAATGAGCAGTTCTTC
CDR3aa: CAWGRLAGNHYNEQFF